This T cell receptor beta chain comes out of a study of immune heterogeneity within non-small cell lung tumors. Study overall: Histologically, several tumors were squamous cell carcinomas and nine to ten were non-squamous carcinomas. The remaining 1 tumor was not otherwise specified. Points from the study as a whole: Individual patients showed largely nonoverlapping sets of high-frequency T-cell receptor beta clonotypes.

Bulk tumor genomic DNA, roughly 660 ng per sample, was used as template. Biopsies that were spaced far apart were taken, several per primary tumor, during surgery. Patients had untreated, newly diagnosed non-small cell lung cancer and underwent curative surgery. Multiplex PCR (32 V and 13 J primers) was used to amplify the TCR beta CDR3. TCRdb called the multiplex PCR reads again in MiXCR, with one record for every CDR3 protein. The sample shows some 6,100 distinct CDR3 sequences, about 20% of them seen only once. About this clonotype: The target antigen is unknown.

This CDR3 is built from 16 residues. CDR1 LNHDA and CDR2 SQIVND come from the germline V gene (reference sequence). V shed 6 bases, J shed 7 bases, and the junction held 15 bases outside the gene matches. V and J are TRBV19 and TRBJ1-5; 7 bases map to TRBD1. The sequencing input was lung tumor tissue. This clonotype originated in a female donor with non-small cell lung cancer. In nucleotides, the CDR3 is TGTGCCAGTAGCCGCCAGGGGGGAAGGGTTGGGCAGCCCCAGCATTTT. Residues: CASSRQGGRVGQPQHF.